One sample yielded the 4 T cell receptor beta chains listed below, sequenced in a study of cytomegalovirus exposure and HLA in healthy donors. The PCR used 60 Vbeta and 13 Jbeta primers. Some clones are missing from TCRdb's copy, which holds only in-frame ones; the method was immunoSEQ multiplex PCR. The sample carries 70,000 or so clones, more than 75% recorded once. The sequencing input was PBMCs. These receptors all come from a man aged 18 to 35 in good health and CMV-seronegative.

The V call is TRBV5-1, the J call TRBJ1-1, with 9 nucleotides matching TRBD1. Trimming at V came to 3 bases and at J to 5 bases, leaving 8 bases not matched to a gene. Germline CDR1 and CDR2: SGHRS and YFSETQ. This CDR3 region has 15 residues. The CDR3: CASSSTGGSRTEAFF. CDR3 coding DNA: TGCGCCAGCAGCTCTACAGGGGGCTCGAGAACTGAAGCTTTCTTT.

The rearrangement joins TRBV30 to TRBJ2-7; a weak D match, TRBD2 (6 bases). Germline CDR1 reads GTSNPN; CDR2 reads SVGIG (reference sequence). The CDR3 consists of 14 residues. Trimming left V 3 bases short and J 0 bases short, with 12 bases between. The CDR3 reads CAWRRAGFSYEQYF. CDR3 coding DNA: TGTGCCTGGAGGAGGGCGGGGTTCTCCTACGAGCAGTACTTC.

The chain joins TRBV11-2 to TRBJ1-6, with 8 bases matching TRBD1. The V and J ends lost 5 bases and 10 bases, in that order; junction bases with no gene match: 7. The V gene's germline CDR1 is SGHAT and CDR2 FQNNGV. The length of the CDR3 is 14 residues. The CDR3: CASSLGTGGSPLHF. CDR3 DNA: TGTGCCAGCAGCCTTGGTACAGGGGGATCACCCCTCCACTTT.

CDR3 residues: CACAGVGSRGSPVAGTQYF. The CDR3 nucleotides read TGTGCCTGCGCAGGCGTGGGTTCTCGGGGGTCTCCGGTGGCGGGTACGCAGTATTTT. The chain carries TRBV30 and TRBJ2-3, with D maybe TRBD2 (6 bases). The CDR3 consists of 19 residues. The V end lost 6 bases, the J end lost 8 bases, and 36 bases lay between the germline ends. CDR1 GTSNPN and CDR2 SVGIG come from the germline V gene (reference sequence).